Below, one TCR beta chain is given with its context. Primers included in the PCR were 60 Vbeta and 13 Jbeta primers. Only in-frame clones appear in the TCRdb table, and some are missing; sequencing was by immunoSEQ multiplex PCR. The table records about 110,000 clones, around 77% of them present only once. The entry originates in a study of cytomegalovirus exposure and HLA in healthy donors. Study-level background: Prior work identified 95 million to 120 million unique TCR beta sequences in some 180 million T cells.

The germline V gene encodes CDR1 MNHEY and CDR2 SMNVEV (reference sequence). The CDR3 sequence is 9 residues long. The sequence was collected from a woman aged 25 to 45 in good health and CMV-seropositive. Sequencing was done on a sample of PBMCs. V and J are TRBV27 and TRBJ2-5; D is unclear. The J call may be faulty, since TRBJ2-7 better matches the DNA end. The CDR3 DNA reads TGTGCCAGCAGTTACGAGCAGTACTTC. It encodes CASSYEQYF.